The 31 T cell receptor beta chains below all came from one sample that was sequenced in a study of T cell responses to AZD1222 COVID-19 vaccine. Assay used: immunoSEQ multiplex PCR; TCRdb lists only in-frame clones, some missing. The data hold about 79,000 clones, with 75% to 85% observed a single time. This specimen consisted of peripheral blood, obtained on day 0 of AZD1222 vaccination. These receptors originate from an adult in good health.

The J gene is TRBJ2-7, the V gene TRBV5-5; D possibly matches TRBD1 or TRBD2 (5 bases each). CDR1 SGHKS and CDR2 YYEKEE come from the germline V gene (reference sequence). This CDR3 is built from 16 residues. Between the trimmed V and J ends, which lost 4 bases and 1 base, there was a span of 18 bases. CDR3: CASSRTAAGSSYEQYF. CDR3 coding DNA: TGTGCCAGCAGCCGAACCGCGGCAGGGAGTTCCTACGAGCAGTACTTC.

The gene calls are TRBV20-1 and TRBJ2-1, with D uncertain. V was cut by 3 bases and J by 7 bases, with 19 bases left in between. The CDR3 has 15 amino acids. Germline CDR1 is DFQATT and CDR2 is SNEGSKA (reference sequence). Here the CDR3 reads CSASTPQRRINEQFF. DNA for the CDR3: TGCAGTGCTAGTACCCCCCAGAGAAGGATAAATGAGCAGTTCTTC.

The gene calls are TRBV3-1 (or the pseudogene TRBV3-2) and TRBJ1-2, with D perhaps TRBD1 (6 bases). The CDR3 has 16 residues. The germline V gene encodes CDR1 LGHDT and CDR2 YNNKEL (reference sequence). Trimming removed 0 bases from V and 0 bases from J, with 11 bases in between. The CDR3 is CASSQDTGPANYGYTF. The CDR3 nucleotides are TGTGCCAGCAGCCAAGATACAGGGCCCGCTAACTATGGCTACACCTTC.

This clone was detected once. This chain joins TRBV3-1 (or the pseudogene TRBV3-2) and TRBJ1-2; tentative D call: TRBD1 (5 bases). Germline CDR1 is LGHDT and CDR2 is YNNKEL (reference sequence). The germline V and J ends were trimmed by 0 bases and 5 bases, with 13 bases remaining between them. There are 15 residues in the CDR3. CDR3 bases: TGTGCCAGCAGCCAAGATTATAGGGACCTATATGGCTACACCTTC. Translated: CASSQDYRDLYGYTF.

J is TRBJ2-1 and V is TRBV5-8; 11 nucleotides agree with TRBD1. Per germline, CDR1 SGHTS and CDR2 YDEGEE. This CDR3 region has 15 residues. Trimming removed 5 bases from V and 9 bases from J; junction bases left unmatched: 10. The CDR3 sequence: CASSRDRGGPGEQFF. The CDR3 coding sequence is TGTGCCAGCAGTCGGGACAGGGGGGGCCCTGGTGAGCAGTTCTTC.

This CDR3 is CASSPGTGVPETQYF. CDR3 in DNA: TGTGCCAGCAGCCCCGGGACAGGGGTCCCAGAGACCCAGTACTTC. The rearrangement uses TRBV6-5 and TRBJ2-5; 10 bases align to TRBD1. J was trimmed by 4 bases and V by 6 bases; bases with no gene match: 8. The CDR3 runs to 15 residues. Germline V CDR1 and CDR2: MNHEY, SVGAGI.

This clone has only a few counts. This chain links TRBV19 with TRBJ2-7, with 10 bases identical to TRBD1. The CDR3 consists of 15 residues. The germline V gene encodes CDR1 LNHDA and CDR2 SQIVND (reference sequence). Trimming took 5 bases from V and 3 from J; bases not matched to a gene: 7. DNA of the CDR3: TGTGCCAGTAGTGCCGGGACAGGGGCCTTCTACGAGCAGTACTTC. Amino acid sequence: CASSAGTGAFYEQYF. The entire variable domain, with the rest obtained from reference TRBV19 and TRBJ2-7, is as follows: DGGITQSPKYLFRKEGQNVTLSCEQNLNHDAMYWYRQDPGQGLRLIYYSQIVNDFQKGDIAEGYSVSREKKESFPLTVTSAQKNPTAFYLCASSAGTGAFYEQYFGPGTRLTVT.

The gene calls are TRBV19 and TRBJ1-6; D is undetermined. Germline V lookup: CDR1 LNHDA, CDR2 SQIVND (reference sequence). V lost 3 bases and J 7 bases, leaving 13 bases between the germline ends. The CDR3 contains 15 residues. CDR3 sequence: CASSIPASPNSPLHF. In nucleotides, the CDR3 is TGTGCCAGTAGTATCCCAGCCTCACCCAATTCACCCCTCCACTTT.

The genes are TRBV7-9 and TRBJ1-1; D is ambiguous. V shed 1 base and J shed 1 base, with 10 bases lying between them. CDR3 length: 15 amino acids. Germline values: CDR1 SEHNR, CDR2 FQNEAQ (reference sequence). In nucleotides, the CDR3 is TGTGCCAGCAGCTTAGTCGGAGGGAAGAACACTGAAGCTTTCTTT. It specifies CASSLVGGKNTEAFF.

This clone appeared a few times. The chain's CDR3 is CASRWDRMNTIYF. The CDR3 region has the DNA TGTGCCAGCAGATGGGACAGGATGAACACCATATATTTT. The chain is built from TRBV6-5 and TRBJ1-3, with 8 bases identical to TRBD1. The V gene's germline CDR1 is MNHEY and CDR2 SVGAGI. V lost 6 bases, J lost 7 bases, and 5 bases stayed unmatched. The CDR3 length is 13 residues.

This chain links TRBV5-6 with TRBJ1-6; a possible D gene is TRBD1 (5 bases). Trimming took 4 bases from V and 7 from J, leaving 15 bases between them. The CDR3 spans 15 residues. Germline assignment: CDR1 SGHDT and CDR2 YYEEEE. The CDR3 coding sequence is TGTGCCAGCAGCCTCGGGCGGGGGTGGAATTCACCCCTCCACTTT. This sequence encodes CASSLGRGWNSPLHF. The whole variable domain, filled in from reference TRBV5-6 and TRBJ1-6, reads DAGVTQSPTHLIKTRGQQVTLRCSPKSGHDTVSWYQQALGQGPQFIFQYYEEEERQRGNFPDRFSGHQFPNYSSELNVNALLLGDSALYLCASSLGRGWNSPLHFGNGTRLTVT.

J is TRBJ1-2 and V is TRBV6-6; no clear D. Between the trimmed V and J ends, which lost 0 bases and 5 bases, there was a span of 4 bases. This CDR3 has 12 residues. Germline-derived CDR1 and CDR2 are MNHNY and SVGAGI (reference sequence). CDR3 region: CASSYSGYGYTF. CDR3 nucleotides: TGTGCCAGCAGTTACTCAGGGTATGGCTACACCTTC.

V is TRBV6-5 and J is TRBJ1-2; D is perhaps TRBD1 (5 bases). Germline V gene lookup returns CDR1 MNHEY and CDR2 SVGAGI. V lost 7 bases to trimming and J lost 7 bases, with 22 bases between them. The CDR3 totals 15 residues. The CDR3 nucleotides are TGTGCCAGCACCAAGGTCGCAGGGAATCATCTTGGCTACACCTTC. Translated: CASTKVAGNHLGYTF.

CDR3 region: CASSQDGTLFNGYTF. CDR3 DNA: TGTGCCAGCAGCCAAGACGGGACCTTGTTCAATGGCTACACCTTC. The V and J genes are TRBV14 and TRBJ1-2, with D maybe TRBD1 (5 bases). Trimming took off 0 bases at V and 6 bases at J, with 14 bases between the two ends. From germline, CDR1 is SGHDN and CDR2 FVKESK. This CDR3 spans 15 amino acids.

This clone has more than one count but fewer than ten. V is TRBV5-1 and J is TRBJ2-2, with D unclear. The CDR3 sequence is 14 residues long. V dropped 4 bases and J dropped 1 base, with 8 bases sitting between them. Germline-derived CDR1 and CDR2 are SGHRS and YFSETQ. CDR3 protein: CASSPDGNTGELFF. Here the CDR3 DNA reads TGCGCCAGCAGCCCAGACGGGAACACCGGGGAGCTGTTTTTT.

The chain joins TRBV7-9 to TRBJ2-3, with 7 bases lining up with TRBD2. This CDR3 region has 16 residues. V shed 2 bases and J 5 bases; nucleotides not matched to a gene: 10. Germline V CDR1 and CDR2: SEHNR, FQNEAQ (reference sequence). CDR3 nucleotides: TGTGCCAGCAGCTTACTTGGGTCTAGCGGTAAAGATACGCAGTATTTT. Amino acid sequence: CASSLLGSSGKDTQYF.

The rearrangement joins TRBV5-4 to TRBJ2-7, with 7 bases matching TRBD2. The CDR3 is 15 residues long. Trimming removed 0 bases from V and 3 bases from J; junction bases left unmatched: 6. Germline V gene data show CDR1 as SGHNT and CDR2 as YYREEE (reference sequence). CDR3 sequence reads: CASSLAQRDIYEQYF. CDR3 bases: TGTGCCAGCAGCTTGGCCCAGCGGGATATCTACGAGCAGTACTTC.

The CDR3 loop is CASIDGGLAYEQYF. The CDR3 nucleotides are TGTGCCAGCATCGACGGGGGACTAGCCTACGAGCAGTACTTC. This chain links TRBV2 with TRBJ2-7; 8 bases line up with TRBD2. The CDR3 consists of 14 residues. In germline, CDR1 is SNHLY, CDR2 FYNNEI. Trimming took 7 bases from V and 2 from J; bases not matched to a gene: 7.

The chain uses TRBV6-2 or TRBV6-3 and TRBJ2-4, with D hard to call. Trimming left V 0 bases short and J 2 bases short, with 8 bases between. CDR3 size: 15 residues. Germline loops: CDR1 MNHEY, CDR2 SVGEGT. CDR3: CASSYSREPKNIQYF. As DNA, the CDR3 is TGTGCCAGCAGTTACTCGAGAGAGCCCAAAAACATTCAGTACTTC.

J is TRBJ1-4 and V is TRBV4-1, with a tentative D call TRBD1 (5 bases). Trimming cost V 1 base and J 0 bases, with 6 bases left between them. The CDR3 spans 15 residues. The V gene's germline CDR1 is MGHRA and CDR2 YSYEKL. Here the CDR3 DNA reads TGCGCCAGCAGCCAAGTACAGGCAACTAATGAAAAACTGTTTTTT. It yields the protein CASSQVQATNEKLFF.

The V gene is TRBV5-4, the J gene TRBJ1-2, with a weak D call TRBD1 (5 bases). The CDR3 length is 15 residues. CDR1 and CDR2 from the germline V gene are SGHNT and YYREEE (reference sequence). Trimming removed 3 bases at V and 4 bases at J, with 16 bases between. The CDR3 here is CASSSLTTGSYGYTF. The CDR3 coding sequence is TGTGCCAGCAGCTCACTTACTACAGGTTCCTATGGCTACACCTTC. The entire variable domain, with the rest obtained from reference TRBV5-4 and TRBJ1-2, is as follows: ETGVTQSPTHLIKTRGQQVTLRCSSQSGHNTVSWYQQALGQGPQFIFQYYREEENGRGNFPPRFSGLQFPNYSSELNVNALELDDSALYLCASSSLTTGSYGYTFGSGTRLTVV.

The chain recombines TRBV30 with TRBJ1-2; no definite D call. Germline V gene sequence: CDR1 GTSNPN, CDR2 SVGIG (reference sequence). Deletions cut 3 bases from V and 8 bases from J, with 7 bases between. CDR3 length: 10 amino acids. The CDR3 loop reads CAWRRGGYTF. CDR3 nucleotide sequence: TGTGCCTGGAGACGAGGGGGCTACACCTTC.

V is TRBV5-4 and J is TRBJ1-1, with D perhaps TRBD1 (6 bases). Deletions cut 0 bases from V and 2 bases from J, with 11 bases between. Germline-derived CDR1 and CDR2 are SGHNT and YYREEE (reference sequence). The CDR3 totals 15 residues. The CDR3 protein is CASSLAGGLNTEAFF. Here the CDR3 DNA reads TGTGCCAGCAGCTTGGCCGGGGGGCTAAACACTGAAGCTTTCTTT.

The chain is built from TRBV5-5 and TRBJ1-2; 10 bases map to TRBD1. CDR1 and CDR2 (germline): SGHKS, YYEKEE (reference sequence). Germline trimming cut 3 bases from V and 7 bases from J; bases unmatched to any gene: 6. The CDR3 sequence is 14 residues long. This chain's CDR3 is CASSSWDRGLGYTF. For the CDR3, the DNA is TGTGCCAGCAGCTCGTGGGACAGGGGACTTGGCTACACCTTC.

The J gene is TRBJ2-1, the V gene TRBV5-1; no reliable D call. The CDR3 spans 16 residues. The V gene lost 0 bases and the J gene lost 0 bases, with 10 bases spanning the gap. CDR1 is SGHRS, CDR2 YFSETQ, per germline. The CDR3 here is CASSLEPRSSYNEQFF. The CDR3 bases are TGCGCCAGCAGCTTGGAACCTAGGAGCTCCTACAATGAGCAGTTCTTC. Looking up the rest from reference TRBV5-1 and TRBJ2-1 gives the full variable domain: KAGVTQTPRYLIKTRGQQVTLSCSPISGHRSVSWYQQTPGQGLQFLFEYFSETQRNKGNFPGRFSGRQFSNSRSEMNVSTLELGDSALYLCASSLEPRSSYNEQFFGPGTRLTVL.

The genes are TRBV28 and TRBJ2-3; D is ambiguous. The germline V and J ends were trimmed by 5 bases and 5 bases, with 8 bases remaining between them. Germline CDR1 is MDHEN and CDR2 is SYDVKM. This CDR3 contains 12 residues. CDR3 region: CASSLRGDTQYF. CDR3 in DNA: TGTGCCAGCAGTCTTAGAGGAGATACGCAGTATTTT.

The chain couples TRBV6-5 to TRBJ1-1, with D possibly being TRBD1 (6 bases). The ends were cut back, 5 bases at V and 0 bases at J, with 10 bases in the middle. CDR1 and CDR2 from the germline V gene are MNHEY and SVGAGI. This CDR3 is 14 amino acids long. This CDR3 reads CASSLGQLNTEAFF. In nucleotides, the CDR3 is TGTGCCAGCAGTCTCGGACAGCTGAACACTGAAGCTTTCTTT.

A single count supports this clone. The rearrangement links TRBV6-5 to TRBJ1-1, with 7 bases that match TRBD1. CDR3 length equals 15 residues. J gave up 1 base and V 4 bases, and 6 bases lay outside the gene matches. Germline CDR1 is MNHEY and CDR2 is SVGAGI. CDR3 residues: CASSSRTGSNTEAFF. The DNA of the CDR3 is TGTGCCAGCAGTTCTCGGACAGGATCGAACACTGAAGCTTTCTTT.

V is TRBV18 and J is TRBJ1-4; D gene ambiguous. Germline V gives CDR1 KGHSH, CDR2 LQKENI. V lost 2 bases and J 8 bases, leaving 9 bases between the germline ends. The CDR3 has 13 residues. CDR3 DNA: TGTGCCAGCTCACCATCGACGGGAGAAAAACTGTTTTTT. It codes for CASSPSTGEKLFF.

A single count supports this clone. V usage is TRBV19 and J usage is TRBJ2-7; 9 nucleotides line up with TRBD1. The CDR3 spans 15 residues. In germline, CDR1 is LNHDA, CDR2 SQIVND (reference sequence). J gave up 9 bases and V 4 bases, and 13 bases lay outside the gene matches. The CDR3: CASSTRPGTGRGQYF. Written as DNA, the CDR3 is TGTGCCAGTAGTACTCGTCCCGGGACAGGGCGAGGGCAGTACTTC.

CDR3 protein: CASSYMSGSQETQYF. For the CDR3, the DNA is TGCGCCAGCAGCTATATGAGTGGCTCGCAAGAGACCCAGTACTTC. The V and J genes are TRBV5-1 and TRBJ2-5; D is unclear. There are 15 residues in the CDR3. Germline assignment: CDR1 SGHRS and CDR2 YFSETQ. Trimming pared 3 bases from V and 2 bases from J, leaving 14 bases between.